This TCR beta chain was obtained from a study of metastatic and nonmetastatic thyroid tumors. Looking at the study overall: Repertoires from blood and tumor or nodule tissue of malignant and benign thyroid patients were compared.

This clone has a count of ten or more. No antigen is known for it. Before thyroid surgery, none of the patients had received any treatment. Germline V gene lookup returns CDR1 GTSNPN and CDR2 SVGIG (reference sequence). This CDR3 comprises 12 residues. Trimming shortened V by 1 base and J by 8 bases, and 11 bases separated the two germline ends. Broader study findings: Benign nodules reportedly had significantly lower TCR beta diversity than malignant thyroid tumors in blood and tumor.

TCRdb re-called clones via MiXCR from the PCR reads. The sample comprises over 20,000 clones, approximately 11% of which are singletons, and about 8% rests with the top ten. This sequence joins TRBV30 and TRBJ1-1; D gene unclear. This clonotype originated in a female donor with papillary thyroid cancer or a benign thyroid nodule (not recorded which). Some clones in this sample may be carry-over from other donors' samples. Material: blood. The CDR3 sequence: CAWSDHTVEAFF. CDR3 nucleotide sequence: TGTGCCTGGAGTGATCATACCGTGGAAGCTTTCTTT.